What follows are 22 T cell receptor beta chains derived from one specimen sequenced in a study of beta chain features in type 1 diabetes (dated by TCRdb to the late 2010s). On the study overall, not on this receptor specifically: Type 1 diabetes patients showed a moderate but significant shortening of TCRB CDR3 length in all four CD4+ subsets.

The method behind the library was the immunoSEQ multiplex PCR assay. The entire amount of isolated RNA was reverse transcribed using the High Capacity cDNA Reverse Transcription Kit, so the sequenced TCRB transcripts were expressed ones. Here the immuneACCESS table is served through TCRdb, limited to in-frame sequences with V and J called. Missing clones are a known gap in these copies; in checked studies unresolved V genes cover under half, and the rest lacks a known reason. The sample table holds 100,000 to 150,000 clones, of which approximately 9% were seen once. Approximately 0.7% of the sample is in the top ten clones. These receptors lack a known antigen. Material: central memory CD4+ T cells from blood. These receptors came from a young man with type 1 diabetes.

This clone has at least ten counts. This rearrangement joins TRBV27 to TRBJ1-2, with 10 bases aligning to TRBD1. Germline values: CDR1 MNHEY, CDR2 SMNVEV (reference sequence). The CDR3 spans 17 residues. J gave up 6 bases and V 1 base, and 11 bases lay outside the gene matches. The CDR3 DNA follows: TGTGCCAGCAGTTTATGGGCGTCTGGACAGGGGGTAGATGGCTACACCTTC. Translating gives CASSLWASGQGVDGYTF.

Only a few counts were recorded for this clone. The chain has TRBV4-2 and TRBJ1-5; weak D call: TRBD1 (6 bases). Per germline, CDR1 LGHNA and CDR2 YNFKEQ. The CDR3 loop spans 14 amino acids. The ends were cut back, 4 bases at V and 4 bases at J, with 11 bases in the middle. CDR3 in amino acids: CASSRAGANQPQHF. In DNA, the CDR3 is TGTGCCAGCAGCCGGGCGGGGGCTAATCAGCCCCAGCATTTT.

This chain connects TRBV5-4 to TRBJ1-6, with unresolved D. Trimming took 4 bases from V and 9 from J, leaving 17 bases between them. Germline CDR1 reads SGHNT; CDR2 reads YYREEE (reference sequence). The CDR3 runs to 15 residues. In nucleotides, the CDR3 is TGTGCCAGCAGCACCAGGAAGGAGGGTCCTTCACCCCTCCACTTT. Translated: CASSTRKEGPSPLHF.

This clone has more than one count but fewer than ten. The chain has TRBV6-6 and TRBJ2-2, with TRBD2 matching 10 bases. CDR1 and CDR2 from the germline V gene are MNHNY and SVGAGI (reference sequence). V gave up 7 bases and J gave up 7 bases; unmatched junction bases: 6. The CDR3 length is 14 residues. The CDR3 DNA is TGTGCCAGCAAACTAGCGGGGTACATCGGGGAGCTGTTTTTT. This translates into CASKLAGYIGELFF.

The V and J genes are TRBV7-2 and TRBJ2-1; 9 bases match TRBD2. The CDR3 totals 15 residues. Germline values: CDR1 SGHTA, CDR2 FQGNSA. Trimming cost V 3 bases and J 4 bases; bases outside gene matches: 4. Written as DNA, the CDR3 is TGTGCCAGCAGCTTCAGCGGGGGGCGGTACAATGAGCAGTTCTTC. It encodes CASSFSGGRYNEQFF.

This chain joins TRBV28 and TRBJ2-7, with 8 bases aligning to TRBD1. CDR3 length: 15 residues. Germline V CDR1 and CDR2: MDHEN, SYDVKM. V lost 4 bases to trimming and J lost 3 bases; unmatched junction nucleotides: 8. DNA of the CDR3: TGTGCCAGCAGTTCCCCCGGGACAGGCCTCTACGAGCAGTACTTC. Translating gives CASSSPGTGLYEQYF.

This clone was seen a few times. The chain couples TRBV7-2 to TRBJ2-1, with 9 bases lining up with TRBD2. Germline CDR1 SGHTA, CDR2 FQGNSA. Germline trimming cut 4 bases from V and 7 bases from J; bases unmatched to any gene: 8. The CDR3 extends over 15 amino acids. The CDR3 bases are TGTGCCAGCAGCTCTCGACTAGCGGTGTGGAATGAGCAGTTCTTC. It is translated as CASSSRLAVWNEQFF.

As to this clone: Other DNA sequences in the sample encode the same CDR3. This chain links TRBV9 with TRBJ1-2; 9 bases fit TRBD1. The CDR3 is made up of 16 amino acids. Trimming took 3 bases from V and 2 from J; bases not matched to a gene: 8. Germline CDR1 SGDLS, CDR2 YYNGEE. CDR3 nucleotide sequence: TGTGCCAGCAGCGCACCCGGGACAGGGACGAACTATGGCTACACCTTC. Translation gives CASSAPGTGTNYGYTF.

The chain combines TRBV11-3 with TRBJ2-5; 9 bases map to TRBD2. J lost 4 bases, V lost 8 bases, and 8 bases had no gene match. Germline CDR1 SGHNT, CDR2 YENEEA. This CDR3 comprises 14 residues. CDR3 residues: CASGRGGVGETQYF. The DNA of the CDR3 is TGTGCCAGCGGGCGGGGGGGCGTGGGAGAGACCCAGTACTTC.

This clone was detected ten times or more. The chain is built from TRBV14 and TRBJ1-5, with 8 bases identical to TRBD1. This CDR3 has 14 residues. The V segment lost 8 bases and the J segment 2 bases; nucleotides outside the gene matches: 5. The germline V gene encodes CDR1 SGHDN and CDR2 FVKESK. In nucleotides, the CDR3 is TGTGCCAGCTCCGGGACAGGAGGCAATCAGCCCCAGCATTTT. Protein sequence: CASSGTGGNQPQHF.

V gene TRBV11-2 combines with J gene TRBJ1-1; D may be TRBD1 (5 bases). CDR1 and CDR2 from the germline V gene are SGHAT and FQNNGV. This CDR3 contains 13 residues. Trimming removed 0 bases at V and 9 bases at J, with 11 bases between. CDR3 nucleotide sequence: TGTGCCAGCAGCTTAGAGGGCAGGGCGAAAGCTTTCTTT. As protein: CASSLEGRAKAFF.

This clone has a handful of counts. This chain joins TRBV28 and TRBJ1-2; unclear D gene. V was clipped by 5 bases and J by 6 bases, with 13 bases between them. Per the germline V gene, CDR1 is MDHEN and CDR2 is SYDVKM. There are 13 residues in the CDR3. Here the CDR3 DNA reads TGTGCCAGCAGTGCTACTGACTCCAATGGCTACACCTTC. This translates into CASSATDSNGYTF.

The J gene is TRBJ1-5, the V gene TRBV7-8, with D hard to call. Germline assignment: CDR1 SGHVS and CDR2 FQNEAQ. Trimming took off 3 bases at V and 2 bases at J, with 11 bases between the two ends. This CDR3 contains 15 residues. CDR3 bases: TGTGCCAGCAGCTTCTCTAATCCGGGCAATCAGCCCCAGCATTTT. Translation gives CASSFSNPGNQPQHF.

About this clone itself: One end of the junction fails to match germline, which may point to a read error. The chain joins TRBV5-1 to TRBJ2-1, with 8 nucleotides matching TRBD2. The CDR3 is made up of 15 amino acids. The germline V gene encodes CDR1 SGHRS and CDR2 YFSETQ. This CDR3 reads CASSERGGSHNEQFF. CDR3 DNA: TGCGCCAGCAGCGAACGGGGGGGCTCCCACAATGAGCAGTTCTTC.

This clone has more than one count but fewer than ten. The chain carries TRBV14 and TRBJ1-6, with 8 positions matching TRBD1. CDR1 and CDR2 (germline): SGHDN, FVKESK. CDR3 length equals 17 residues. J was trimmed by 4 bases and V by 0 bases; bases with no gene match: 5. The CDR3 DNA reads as TGTGCCAGCAGCCAAGATCTCGGGACAGGTTATAATTCACCCCTCCACTTT. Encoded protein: CASSQDLGTGYNSPLHF.

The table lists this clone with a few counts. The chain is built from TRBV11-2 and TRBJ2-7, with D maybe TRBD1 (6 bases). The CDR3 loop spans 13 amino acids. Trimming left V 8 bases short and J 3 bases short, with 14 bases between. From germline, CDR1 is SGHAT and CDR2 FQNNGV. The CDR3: CASCHGTHYEQYF. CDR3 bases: TGTGCCAGCTGCCACGGGACACACTACGAGCAGTACTTC.

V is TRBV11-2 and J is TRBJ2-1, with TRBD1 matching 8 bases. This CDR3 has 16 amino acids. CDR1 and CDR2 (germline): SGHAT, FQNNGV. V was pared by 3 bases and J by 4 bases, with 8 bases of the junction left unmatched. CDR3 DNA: TGTGCCAGCAGCTTGGACAGGGATGTAGGATACAATGAGCAGTTCTTC. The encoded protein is CASSLDRDVGYNEQFF.

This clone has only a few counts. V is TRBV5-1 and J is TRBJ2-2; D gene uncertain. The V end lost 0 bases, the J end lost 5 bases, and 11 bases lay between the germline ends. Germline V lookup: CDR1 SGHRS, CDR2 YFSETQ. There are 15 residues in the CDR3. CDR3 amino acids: CASSLAEANTGELFF. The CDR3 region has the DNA TGCGCCAGCAGCTTGGCCGAGGCTAATACCGGGGAGCTGTTTTTT. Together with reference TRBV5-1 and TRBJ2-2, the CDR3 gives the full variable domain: KAGVTQTPRYLIKTRGQQVTLSCSPISGHRSVSWYQQTPGQGLQFLFEYFSETQRNKGNFPGRFSGRQFSNSRSEMNVSTLELGDSALYLCASSLAEANTGELFFGEGSRLTVL.

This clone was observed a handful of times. CDR3 nucleotides: TGTGCCAGCAGCCCGCCGGGTTCTTGGGAGACCCAGTACTTC. This encodes CASSPPGSWETQYF. This chain connects TRBV7-2 to TRBJ2-5; D gene uncertain. Germline CDR1 is SGHTA and CDR2 is FQGNSA. There are 14 residues in the CDR3. V was clipped by 5 bases and J by 5 bases, with 15 bases between them.

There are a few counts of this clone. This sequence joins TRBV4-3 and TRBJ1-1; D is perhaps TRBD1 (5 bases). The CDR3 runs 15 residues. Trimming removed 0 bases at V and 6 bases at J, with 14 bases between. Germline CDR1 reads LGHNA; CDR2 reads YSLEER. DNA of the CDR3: TGCGCCAGCAGCCAAGAAGGAGGGGTAGTGGCTGAAGCTTTCTTT. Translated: CASSQEGGVVAEAFF.

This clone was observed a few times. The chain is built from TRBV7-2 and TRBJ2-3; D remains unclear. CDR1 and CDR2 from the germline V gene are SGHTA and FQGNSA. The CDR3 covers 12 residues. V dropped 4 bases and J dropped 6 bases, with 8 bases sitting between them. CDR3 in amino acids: CASSSARDTQYF. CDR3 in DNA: TGTGCCAGCAGCTCCGCGCGGGATACGCAGTATTTT.

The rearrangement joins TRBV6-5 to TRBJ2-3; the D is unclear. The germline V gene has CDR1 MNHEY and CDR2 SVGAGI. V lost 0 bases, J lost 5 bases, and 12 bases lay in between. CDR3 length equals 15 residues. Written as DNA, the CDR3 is TGTGCCAGCAGTTACTCGAAGTTACGAGGAGATACGCAGTATTTT. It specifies CASSYSKLRGDTQYF.